This T cell receptor beta chain was observed in a study of T cell responses to AZD1222 COVID-19 vaccine. Overall study context: Recipients boosted at about 4 weeks or about 12 weeks are pooled.

Per the germline V gene, CDR1 is GTSNPN and CDR2 is SVGIG (reference sequence). The CDR3 spans 17 residues. V gave up 1 base and J gave up 7 bases; unmatched junction bases: 16. The repertoire was sequenced with immunoSEQ multiplex PCR; TCRdb's copy has only in-frame clones and lacks some. The sample consists of 120,000 or so clones, approximately 83% of them appearing once. The V and J genes are TRBV30 and TRBJ1-2; 9 bases are a match to TRBD1. The sequence derives from an adult in good health. The input for sequencing was peripheral blood, taken on day 0 of AZD1222 vaccination. CDR3 nucleotides: TGTGCCTGGAGTGACTCCCTCGTGGGGACAGGGTGGAGTGGCTACACCTTC. This translates into CAWSDSLVGTGWSGYTF.